This T cell receptor beta chain was recorded in a study of blood T cell repertoires in COVID-19. Study-wide context: In each case, the material was cDNA or gDNA derived from T cells, B-cell-depleted T cells, or PBMCs.

The CDR3 runs 15 residues. Germline V gene sequence: CDR1 SGDLS, CDR2 YYNGEE. With 5 bases clipped from V and 3 bases from J, the junction kept 1 base outside the gene matches. In the authors' methods: Estimates of nucleated cell counts were drawn from the amplification of reference gene primers. TCRdb keeps only in-frame clones here, not all; method: immunoSEQ multiplex PCR. The V and J calls and clone size are taken from that table; D and trimming were inferred from the DNA. Here the sample spans under 200,000 clones, 84% being singletons. This sequence was found in a man aged 35-49 years who had recovered from COVID-19. The chain couples TRBV9 to TRBJ1-6; TRBD1 matches 11 bases. Specimen: peripheral blood. In nucleotides, the CDR3 is TGTGCCAGCAGTGGGACAGGGGGCTATAATTCACCCCTCCACTTT. Protein sequence: CASSGTGGYNSPLHF.